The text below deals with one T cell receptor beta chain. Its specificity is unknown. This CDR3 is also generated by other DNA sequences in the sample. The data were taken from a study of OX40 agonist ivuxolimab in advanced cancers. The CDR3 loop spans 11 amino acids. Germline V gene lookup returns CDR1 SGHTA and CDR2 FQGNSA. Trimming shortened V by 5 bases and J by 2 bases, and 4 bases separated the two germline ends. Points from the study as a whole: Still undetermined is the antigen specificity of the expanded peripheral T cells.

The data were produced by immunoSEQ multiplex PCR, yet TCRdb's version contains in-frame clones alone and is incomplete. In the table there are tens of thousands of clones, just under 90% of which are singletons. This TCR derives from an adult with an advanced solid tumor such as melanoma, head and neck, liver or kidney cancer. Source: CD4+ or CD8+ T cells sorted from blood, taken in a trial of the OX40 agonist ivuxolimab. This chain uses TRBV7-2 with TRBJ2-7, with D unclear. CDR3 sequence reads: CASSPAYEQYF. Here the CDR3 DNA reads TGTGCCAGCAGCCCAGCCTACGAGCAGTACTTC.